This T cell receptor (beta chain) was retrieved from a study of response to subunit inactivated influenza vaccine. Findings of the study overall: T cells newly recruited by each seasonal influenza vaccination are few, the authors suggested.

CDR1 and CDR2 from the germline V gene are SGHAT and FQNNGV. V was pared by 2 bases and J by 5 bases, with 5 bases of the junction left unmatched. The CDR3 is 14 amino acids. This clonotype was detected a few times. Antigen: not known. TCRdb re-derived calls from the RT-PCR reads in MiXCR, one entry per CDR3 protein. This table holds 400,000 to 650,000 distinct CDR3 sequences, approximately 6.9% found once. V and J are TRBV11-2 and TRBJ2-5; 7 bases agree with TRBD2. The sequence was obtained from a man aged 50-75 years who received an inactivated influenza vaccine. Sequenced material: PBMCs from blood, taken about 23 months after vaccination. The CDR3, as DNA: TGTGCCAGCAGCTTAAACTCCGGGGGGGAGACCCAGTACTTC. Amino acids: CASSLNSGGETQYF.